A selection of T cell receptor beta chains follows, all from one sample in a study of control samples from healthy donors and cancer patients. The protocol was immunoSEQ multiplex PCR, while the TCRdb copy is restricted to in-frame clones and leaves out a portion. The sample lists about 150,000 clones; roughly 94% were seen once. Sample: blood. The receptors shown here come from a woman in her forties in good health. The CDR3 runs from the conserved cysteine through the conserved F or W. A D gene is named only where the DNA matches it firmly.

TRBD1	TRBV9	TRBJ2-7	TGTGCCAGCAGTGCGGACAGGGGGCCCATATACGAGCAGTACTTC	CASSADRGPIYEQYF
NA	TRBV5-4	TRBJ1-1	TGTGCCAGCAGCTTCAGGGAGTTTGGCTATGAAGCTTTCTTT	CASSFREFGYEAFF
TRBD2	TRBV27	TRBJ2-1	TGTGCCAGCAGACCCGGACTAGCGGGTTCCTACAATGAGCAGTTCTTC	CASRPGLAGSYNEQFF
NA	TRBV6-5	TRBJ2-7	TGTGCCAGCAGTTCTAGCGTCTACGAGCAGTACTTC	CASSSSVYEQYF
NA	TRBV7-3	TRBJ2-1	TGTGCCAGCAGCTTCGGAGGGCCCAATGAGCAGTTCTTC	CASSFGGPNEQFF
NA	TRBV9	TRBJ1-3	TGTGCCAGCAGCGTAGACAACAGTATTTGGAACACCATATATTTT	CASSVDNSIWNTIYF
NA	TRBV10-2	TRBJ2-7	TGCGCCAGCAGTGTCACCTACGAGCAGTACTTC	CASSVTYEQYF
NA	TRBV3-1/TRBV3-2	TRBJ1-6	TGTGCCAGCAGCCAAGATTATGGAAGGAATTCACCCCTCCACTTT	CASSQDYGRNSPLHF
NA	TRBV5-5	TRBJ2-7	TGTGCCAGCAGCTGGAGAACCGGGACCCACTACGAGCAGTACTTC	CASSWRTGTHYEQYF
NA	TRBV13	TRBJ2-2	TGTGCCAGCAGCTTAGAAGGGGGTTCTTGGAACACCGGGGAGCTGTTTTTT	CASSLEGGSWNTGELFF